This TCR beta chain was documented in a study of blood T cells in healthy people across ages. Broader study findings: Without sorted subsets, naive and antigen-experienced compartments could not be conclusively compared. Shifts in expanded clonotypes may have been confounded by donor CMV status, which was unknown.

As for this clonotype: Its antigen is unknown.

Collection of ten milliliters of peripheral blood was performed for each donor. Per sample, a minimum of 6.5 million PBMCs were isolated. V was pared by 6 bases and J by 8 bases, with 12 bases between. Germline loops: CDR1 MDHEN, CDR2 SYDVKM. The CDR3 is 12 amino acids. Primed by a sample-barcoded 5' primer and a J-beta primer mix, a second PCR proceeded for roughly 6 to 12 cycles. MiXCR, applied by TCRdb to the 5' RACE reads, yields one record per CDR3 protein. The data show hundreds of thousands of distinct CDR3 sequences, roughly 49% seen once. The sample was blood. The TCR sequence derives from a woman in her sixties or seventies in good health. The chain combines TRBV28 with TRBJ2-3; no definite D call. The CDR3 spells CASRVPRGTQYF. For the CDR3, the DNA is TGTGCCAGCAGGGTACCCCGAGGTACGCAGTATTTT.